The 11 T cell receptor beta chains reported below all come from one sample, sequenced in a study of blood T cell repertoires in COVID-19. Repertoires were generated with immunoSEQ multiplex PCR, while TCRdb's copy carries only in-frame clones and drops some. Counted here are roughly 110,000 clones, around nine tenths occurring once; the ten biggest clones make up more than 7%. Source material: peripheral blood. All receptors come from a woman in her sixties or seventies who had recovered from COVID-19.

The chain employs TRBV29-1 and TRBJ1-2, with D possibly being TRBD1 (6 bases). Germline assignment: CDR1 SQVTM and CDR2 ANQGSEA. The CDR3 length is 13 residues. Trimming took 3 bases from V and 8 from J, leaving 16 bases between them. DNA for the CDR3: TGCAGCGTTGAGAGGTTACAGGGAACCGGCTACACCTTC. Residues: CSVERLQGTGYTF. Drawing the rest from reference TRBV29-1 and TRBJ1-2, the complete variable domain is SAVISQKPSRDICQRGTSLTIQCQVDSQVTMMFWYRQQPGQSLTLIATANQGSEATYESGFVIDKFPISRPNLTFSTLTVSNMSPEDSSIYLCSVERLQGTGYTFGSGTRLTVV.

The chain has TRBV10-2 and TRBJ2-3, with D unclear. Trimming removed 3 bases at V and 7 bases at J, with 5 bases between. CDR1 is WSHSY and CDR2 is SAAADI in the germline V gene. The CDR3 consists of 11 residues. In DNA, the CDR3 is TGCGCCAGCAGTGAATTTAATACGCAGTATTTT. It encodes CASSEFNTQYF.

The chain combines TRBV19 with TRBJ2-7; TRBD1 aligns across 7 bases. CDR1 is LNHDA, CDR2 SQIVND, per germline (reference sequence). The CDR3 covers 15 residues. The V segment lost 3 bases and the J segment 3 bases; nucleotides outside the gene matches: 8. As DNA, the CDR3 is TGTGCCAGTAGTATGATATCAGGGGGTATCTACGAGCAGTACTTC. Translating gives CASSMISGGIYEQYF.

V and J are TRBV29-1 and TRBJ1-3; 7 bases agree with TRBD1. The CDR3 totals 16 residues. J gave up 4 bases and V 4 bases, and 13 bases lay outside the gene matches. Germline V CDR1 and CDR2: SQVTM, ANQGSEA. CDR3 bases: TGCAGCGTTGGATCGGGGAACAGGGGAGACGGAAACACCATATATTTT. Translated, it gives CSVGSGNRGDGNTIYF.

The chain couples TRBV7-9 to TRBJ2-7; tentatively, D is TRBD2 (5 bases). V lost 7 bases and J 2 bases, leaving 12 bases between the germline ends. The germline V gene encodes CDR1 SEHNR and CDR2 FQNEAQ (reference sequence). This CDR3 has 13 amino acids. This chain's CDR3 is CASTASIPYEQYF. CDR3 DNA sequence: TGTGCCAGCACAGCTAGCATACCCTACGAGCAGTACTTC.

This clone was counted a single time. V gene TRBV28 combines with J gene TRBJ1-5; TRBD1 agrees at 10 bases. After removal of 4 bases from V and 5 bases from J, the junction contained 11 bases not matched to a gene. This CDR3 is 17 amino acids long. Germline V lookup: CDR1 MDHEN, CDR2 SYDVKM. CDR3 sequence: CASSSATGGIWYQPQHF. The CDR3 nucleotides are TGTGCCAGCAGTTCAGCGACAGGGGGCATTTGGTATCAGCCCCAGCATTTT.

The chain's CDR3 is CASSAGLAASTDTQYF. The CDR3, as DNA: TGTGCCAGCAGCGCCGGCCTAGCGGCCAGCACAGATACGCAGTATTTT. V and J are TRBV9 and TRBJ2-3; TRBD2 aligns across 7 bases. Germline values: CDR1 SGDLS, CDR2 YYNGEE. Germline trimming cut 3 bases from V and 0 bases from J; bases unmatched to any gene: 7. There are 16 residues in the CDR3.

In this sample, this clone turned up once. The chain carries TRBV7-6 and TRBJ2-3, with D maybe TRBD2 (6 bases). Germline assignment: CDR1 SGHVS and CDR2 FNYEAQ. CDR3 length: 16 residues. V lost 5 bases, J lost 4 bases, and 19 bases lay in between. Here the CDR3 reads CASSPLAKSVADTQYF. CDR3 DNA sequence: TGTGCCAGCAGCCCCCTAGCGAAGAGCGTCGCAGATACGCAGTATTTT.

The V gene is TRBV27, the J gene TRBJ2-4; 10 nucleotides line up with TRBD1. This CDR3 region has 16 residues. Per germline, CDR1 MNHEY and CDR2 SMNVEV (reference sequence). V trimming: 5 bases; J trimming: 0 bases; junction bases outside the gene matches: 4. As DNA, the CDR3 is TGTGCCAGCAGTCTAAGGACAGGGGGAGCCAAAAACATTCAGTACTTC. Its protein product is CASSLRTGGAKNIQYF.

The V gene is TRBV7-2, the J gene TRBJ1-6; D possibly corresponds to TRBD1 (6 bases). Germline V gives CDR1 SGHTA, CDR2 FQGNSA. This CDR3 is 14 amino acids long. The V gene lost 5 bases and the J gene lost 11 bases, with 16 bases spanning the gap. The CDR3 sequence is CASSQDRSTAPLHF. CDR3 in DNA: TGTGCCAGCAGCCAAGACAGGAGCACGGCACCCCTCCACTTT.

This clone was counted only a few times. CDR3 in amino acids: CASSPAGVYEQYF. The CDR3 DNA reads as TGTGCCAGCAGCCCGGCGGGGGTCTACGAGCAGTACTTC. The V and J genes are TRBV7-9 and TRBJ2-7, with 7 positions matching TRBD2. Germline lookup yields CDR1 SEHNR and CDR2 FQNEAQ (reference sequence). V dropped 5 bases and J dropped 3; count of bases not matched to a gene: 4. This CDR3 region has 13 residues.